Below are 21 T cell receptor beta chains sequenced from a single sample in a study of control samples from healthy donors and cancer patients. Using immunoSEQ multiplex PCR, the repertoire was profiled, and TCRdb retains in-frame clones only, with some absent. The table shows some 200,000 clones, with over 80% occurring only once. The material sequenced was blood. These receptors were obtained from a man aged 18-30 years in good health.

The chain links TRBV19 to TRBJ1-4; D unclear. Germline V lookup: CDR1 LNHDA, CDR2 SQIVND (reference sequence). Trimming removed 5 bases at V and 2 bases at J, with 9 bases between. CDR3 length equals 14 residues. The CDR3 loop reads CASSPLVTNEKLFF. Written as DNA, the CDR3 is TGTGCCAGTAGTCCTCTCGTGACTAATGAAAAACTGTTTTTT.

This clone appeared once. CDR3 sequence: CASSPNELYEQYF. CDR3 sequence (DNA): TGTGCCAGCTCACCAAACGAACTATACGAGCAGTACTTC. The gene calls are TRBV18 and TRBJ2-7, with no clear D. CDR3 length: 13 residues. Trimming stripped 2 bases from V and 4 bases from J, with 9 bases between. The V gene's germline CDR1 is KGHSH and CDR2 LQKENI.

This chain joins TRBV5-1 and TRBJ2-5, with D possibly called TRBD1 or TRBD2 (5 bases each). V gave up 9 bases and J gave up 0 bases, with 15 bases separating them. The CDR3 is made up of 14 amino acids. Germline V lookup: CDR1 SGHRS, CDR2 YFSETQ. Here the CDR3 DNA reads TGCGCCACCTCTGAAGGGACGGACCAAGAGACCCAGTACTTC. Protein product: CATSEGTDQETQYF.

The table lists this clone with a few counts. This chain joins TRBV10-1 and TRBJ1-2, with D perhaps TRBD1 (6 bases). CDR1 is WNHNN, CDR2 SYGVQD, per germline (reference sequence). With 4 bases removed from V and 4 bases from J, the gap between germline ends came to 10 bases. This CDR3 region has 13 residues. The CDR3 bases are TGCGCCAGCAGTGCCGGGACAACCTATGGCTACACCTTC. This sequence encodes CASSAGTTYGYTF.

J is TRBJ1-1 and V is TRBV28; D is perhaps TRBD1 (6 bases). Germline CDR1 MDHEN, CDR2 SYDVKM. Trimming took 0 bases from V and 3 from J, leaving 8 bases between them. The CDR3 is 14 residues long. For the CDR3, the DNA is TGTGCCAGCAGTTTATGGGGGGCGGACACTGAAGCTTTCTTT. Translated: CASSLWGADTEAFF.

The chain is built from TRBV25-1 and TRBJ2-7; 8 bases agree with TRBD1. Trimming at V came to 5 bases and at J to 1 base, leaving 4 bases not matched to a gene. Germline CDR1 and CDR2: MGHDK and SYGVNS. The CDR3 consists of 14 residues. The CDR3 region is CASSPRTGSYEQYF. The CDR3 nucleotides are TGTGCCAGCAGTCCGAGGACAGGGTCCTACGAGCAGTACTTC.

The chain has TRBV5-5 and TRBJ2-5; either TRBD1 or TRBD2 may supply D (5 bases each). Germline V gene lookup returns CDR1 SGHKS and CDR2 YYEKEE (reference sequence). This CDR3 is 14 amino acids long. Deletions cut 4 bases from V and 1 base from J, with 11 bases between. The CDR3 spells CASSPGTVQETQYF. CDR3 DNA: TGTGCCAGCAGCCCCGGGACGGTCCAAGAGACCCAGTACTTC.

The CDR3 bases are TGTGCCAGCAGCCGGGACCTGAACACTGAAGCTTTCTTT. Its translation is CASSRDLNTEAFF. V and J are TRBV7-9 and TRBJ1-1; D might be TRBD1 (5 bases). The CDR3 loop spans 13 amino acids. Per germline, CDR1 SEHNR and CDR2 FQNEAQ (reference sequence). V dropped 5 bases and J dropped 0 bases, with 7 bases sitting between them.

The rearrangement uses TRBV11-2 and TRBJ2-7, with D unclear. V lost 4 bases to trimming and J lost 3 bases, with 19 bases between them. CDR1 and CDR2 (germline): SGHAT, FQNNGV. This CDR3 is 16 amino acids long. Here the CDR3 DNA reads TGTGCCAGCAGCTCCCTAACAGAGCCCCCCCTCTACGAGCAGTACTTC. Its protein is CASSSLTEPPLYEQYF.

The rearrangement joins TRBV2 to TRBJ1-1; perhaps TRBD1 as D (6 bases). Trimming pared 6 bases from V and 5 bases from J, leaving 16 bases between. This CDR3 comprises 14 residues. In germline, CDR1 is SNHLY, CDR2 FYNNEI. CDR3 sequence: CASRETGLGTEAFF. The CDR3 DNA follows: TGTGCCAGCAGGGAGACAGGCCTGGGAACTGAAGCTTTCTTT.

This clone was seen just once. V and J are TRBV9 and TRBJ2-3; 10 bases are shared with TRBD2. CDR3 size: 16 residues. V dropped 2 bases and J dropped 4; count of bases not matched to a gene: 7. The germline V gene has CDR1 SGDLS and CDR2 YYNGEE. CDR3 protein: CASSVDSGGAADTQYF. The CDR3 DNA reads TGTGCCAGCAGCGTGGACAGCGGGGGGGCAGCAGATACGCAGTATTTT.

The chain links TRBV5-1 to TRBJ1-1; D possibly corresponds to TRBD1 (6 bases). CDR3 length: 15 amino acids. V shed 0 bases and J shed 3 bases, with 12 bases lying between them. CDR1 is SGHRS, CDR2 YFSETQ, per germline. CDR3 sequence reads: CASSLGRGAYTEAFF. CDR3 DNA sequence: TGCGCCAGCAGCTTGGGTAGGGGGGCGTACACTGAAGCTTTCTTT.

The chain couples TRBV2 to TRBJ2-3, with TRBD1 matching 10 bases. Germline CDR1 reads SNHLY; CDR2 reads FYNNEI. V lost 7 bases and J lost 4; bases outside the gene matches: 5. CDR3 length: 14 residues. The CDR3 bases are TGTGCCAGCAAGGACAGGGGGTCCGCAGATACGCAGTATTTT. Translated: CASKDRGSADTQYF.

This clone has just one count. The chain has TRBV7-9 and TRBJ1-2; D is unclear. V was shortened by 4 bases and J by 4 bases, with 13 bases between the two germline ends. The CDR3 covers 14 residues. CDR1 SEHNR and CDR2 FQNEAQ come from the germline V gene (reference sequence). The DNA for the CDR3 is TGTGCCAGCAGCTCTGTGGACGGAACCTATGGCTACACCTTC. Amino acid sequence: CASSSVDGTYGYTF.

V is TRBV19 and J is TRBJ1-5, with D tentatively TRBD1 (5 bases). V dropped 5 bases and J dropped 9 bases, with 17 bases sitting between them. CDR3 length: 14 residues. The germline gives CDR1 LNHDA, CDR2 SQIVND (reference sequence). CDR3 sequence (DNA): TGTGCCAGTAGTCTGGGGGGTAGTTCGCGGCCCCAGCATTTT. Protein product: CASSLGGSSRPQHF.

This clone has just one count. The J gene is TRBJ1-5, the V gene TRBV7-8; 9 bases fit TRBD1. This CDR3 has 16 residues. With V trimmed by 1 base and J by 6 bases, 7 bases remained unmatched. CDR1 and CDR2 from the germline V gene are SGHVS and FQNEAQ. The CDR3 nucleotides read TGTGCCAGCAGCTTAGGGGGGGGACAGGGACTTCAGCCCCAGCATTTT. Translating it yields CASSLGGGQGLQPQHF. Together with reference TRBV7-8 and TRBJ1-5, the CDR3 gives the full variable domain: GAGVSQSPRYKVAKRGQDVALRCDPISGHVSLFWYQQALGQGPEFLTYFQNEAQLDKSGLPSDRFFAERPEGSVSTLKIQRTQQEDSAVYLCASSLGGGQGLQPQHFGDGTRLSIL.

This clone has a single count. The chain carries TRBV7-9 and TRBJ2-3; D gene ambiguous. Germline V gene sequence: CDR1 SEHNR, CDR2 FQNEAQ (reference sequence). This CDR3 region has 13 residues. V lost 1 base and J lost 0, with 2 bases in between. In nucleotides, the CDR3 is TGTGCCAGCAGCTTAGTCAGCACAGATACGCAGTATTTT. Its translation: CASSLVSTDTQYF.

The rearrangement links TRBV15 to TRBJ2-3; TRBD1 is a possible D gene (6 bases). Germline V lookup: CDR1 LNHNV, CDR2 YYDKDF (reference sequence). Deletions cut 1 base from V and 1 base from J, with 9 bases between. The CDR3 is 15 amino acids. In nucleotides, the CDR3 is TGTGCCACCAGCAGAGGTGGGGGCCGCACAGATACGCAGTATTTT. Amino acid sequence: CATSRGGGRTDTQYF.

The chain joins TRBV3-1 (or the pseudogene TRBV3-2) to TRBJ2-1, with 7 bases that match TRBD1. The CDR3 length is 15 residues. V dropped 4 bases and J dropped 7; count of bases not matched to a gene: 10. Germline V gene sequence: CDR1 LGHDT, CDR2 YNNKEL (reference sequence). The CDR3 region is CASSLTRQGLNEQFF. The CDR3 bases are TGTGCCAGCAGCCTTACCAGACAGGGCTTAAATGAGCAGTTCTTC.

The chain links TRBV12-5 to TRBJ1-1; 8 positions match TRBD1. This CDR3 has 15 residues. Germline V CDR1 and CDR2: LGHNT, FRNRAP. Trimming at V came to 7 bases and at J to 3 bases, leaving 10 bases not matched to a gene. The CDR3 DNA reads as TGTGCTAGTGCCCCAAAGGACAGGGAGGACACTGAAGCTTTCTTT. Its protein is CASAPKDREDTEAFF.

This chain connects TRBV6-1 to TRBJ2-7, with 10 nucleotides matching TRBD1. With V trimmed by 6 bases and J by 1 base, 3 bases remained unmatched. The germline V gene encodes CDR1 MNHNS and CDR2 SASEGT. The CDR3 extends over 14 amino acids. CDR3 nucleotides: TGTGCCAGCAGGCGGACAGGGGGTTCCTACGAGCAGTACTTC. Protein sequence: CASRRTGGSYEQYF.